This T cell receptor (beta chain) was recorded in a study of CD4 T cells in relation to SARS-CoV-2 and coronaviruses. At the level of the study: A couple of subjects were Hispanic; patients were roughly 8 males and a few females. The restricting HLA molecule for shared crossreactive spike epitopes was mapped.

Sequenced by immunoSEQ multiplex PCR; TCRdb stores in-frame clones only, minus some. Seen here are 35,000 or so clones, about 80% observed once, and the top ten hold 6.6%. The CDR3 consists of 16 residues. Germline lookup yields CDR1 WSHSY and CDR2 SAAADI. The trim removed 1 base at V and 2 bases at J, leaving 6 bases unmatched. In the case of this clone: Its matching antigen is unknown.

The specimen was naive CD4+ T cells from PBMCs, cultured in vitro. Documented subset: naive CD4+ T cells isolated by negative enrichment. The chain carries TRBV10-2 and TRBJ2-5; 8 bases map to TRBD2. The receptor was derived from an adult with COVID-19. The CDR3 DNA reads as TGCGCCAGCAGTGAGTTGTCACTAGCGGAACAAGAGACCCAGTACTTC. Its protein is CASSELSLAEQETQYF.